The sequence of this T cell receptor beta chain was determined in a study of blood T cell repertoires in COVID-19. TCRdb keeps only in-frame clones here, not all; method: immunoSEQ multiplex PCR. The sample shows about 310,000 clones, about 87% of them seen only once. The CDR3 covers 13 residues. V lost 3 bases and J lost 6, with 8 bases in between. CDR1 SEHNR and CDR2 FQNEAQ come from the germline V gene (reference sequence). This TCR came from a man between 65 and 80 years old with acute or convalescent COVID-19. The sequencing sample was made of peripheral blood. V usage is TRBV7-9 and J usage is TRBJ2-2, with D maybe TRBD1 (5 bases). The CDR3 loop is CASSFDSPGELFF. Here the CDR3 DNA reads TGTGCCAGCAGCTTTGACAGTCCCGGGGAGCTGTTTTTT.